The rows below give T cell receptor beta chains drawn from one sample of a study of T cell repertoires in cytomegalovirus infection. Each CDR3 protein is one row after TCRdb ran MiXCR on the reads. The repertoire has 740,000 or so distinct CDR3 sequences, about 40% of them found once; the top ten carry roughly 2.9%. Sequencing input: PBMCs. These receptor sequences come from a human donor in good health (CMV status not recorded). Some clones in this sample may be carry-over from other donors' samples. Each CDR3 is given with its conserved first and last residue. A D gene is named only where the DNA matches it firmly. Rows may omit the clone size; those that give it use once, few, many or a size class.

>.|TRBJ2-3|.|TRBV27
CASSPLPRSDSPDTQYF
TGTGCCAGCAGTCCCTTACCCCGTTCAGACAGCCCAGATACGCAGTATTTT
>few|TRBJ2-5|.|TRBV3-1
CASSQEARVQETQYF
TGTGCCAGCAGCCAAGAAGCGCGAGTCCAAGAGACCCAGTACTTC
>.|TRBJ2-5|TRBD1|TRBV28
CASSLLQGDAETQYF
TGTGCCAGCAGTTTGTTGCAGGGGGATGCTGAGACCCAGTACTTC
>few|TRBJ2-5|TRBD2|TRBV5-6
CASSFRLAGGETQYF
TGTGCCAGCAGCTTTCGGCTAGCGGGGGGAGAGACCCAGTACTTC
>many|TRBJ2-4|TRBD2|TRBV5-1
CASSWTSGRAGLNIQYF
TGCGCCAGCAGCTGGACTAGCGGGAGGGCCGGTTTGAACATTCAGTACTTC
>once|TRBJ2-6|TRBD1|TRBV28
CASSSQGAPGANVLTF
TGTGCCAGCAGTTCACAGGGGGCGCCTGGGGCCAACGTCCTGACTTTC
>few|TRBJ1-3|.|TRBV6-5
CASSYQGEGANTIYF
TGTGCCAGCAGTTACCAGGGAGAGGGTGCAAACACCATATATTTT
>.|TRBJ2-5|.|TRBV29-1
CSAGGQWETQYF
TGCAGCGCCGGCGGCCAGTGGGAGACCCAGTACTTC
>.|TRBJ2-1|.|TRBV27
CASSSGTSRSYNEQFF
TGTGCCAGCAGTTCCGGGACCTCCCGCTCCTACAATGAGCAGTTCTTC
>few|TRBJ1-2|.|TRBV28
CASSLFGSELAYGYTF
TGTGCCAGCAGTTTATTCGGGTCGGAATTAGCCTATGGCTACACCTTC
>.|TRBJ2-5|.|TRBV11-2
CASSLYPGHPQSETQYF
TGTGCCAGCAGCCTTTATCCGGGACACCCCCAATCGGAGACCCAGTACTTC
>.|TRBJ2-2|TRBD2|TRBV12-3/TRBV12-4
CASRTTSGGFTGELFF
TGTGCCAGCAGGACAACTAGCGGGGGGTTCACCGGGGAGCTGTTTTTT
>many|TRBJ1-5|TRBD1|TRBV28
CASRTQRTGEHF
TGTGCCAGCAGAACCCAACGGACAGGGGAGCATTTT
>.|TRBJ1-5|.|TRBV12-3/TRBV12-4
CASSPFRDSNQPQHF
TGTGCCAGCAGTCCCTTCCGGGACAGCAATCAGCCCCAGCATTTT
>.|TRBJ2-4|.|TRBV28
CASRPLRDNKAKNIQYF
TGTGCCAGCAGGCCCCTACGGGACAACAAAGCCAAAAACATTCAGTACTTC
>.|TRBJ2-1|TRBD2|TRBV28
CASSLGAGGLYNEQFF
TGTGCCAGCAGTTTAGGAGCGGGGGGTTTGTACAATGAGCAGTTCTTC
>many|TRBJ2-5|TRBD1|TRBV5-6
CASSYTGTEQETQYF
TGTGCCAGCAGTTATACCGGGACAGAACAAGAGACCCAGTACTTC
>few|TRBJ2-7|TRBD1|TRBV12-3/TRBV12-4
CASSSLQRTGSYEQYF
TGTGCCAGCAGTTCCCTTCAACGGACAGGCTCCTACGAGCAGTACTTC
>few|TRBJ1-2|.|TRBV6-6
CASITGIRYGYTF
TGTGCCAGCATTACGGGGATACGCTATGGCTACACCTTC
>many|TRBJ2-7|.|TRBV4-2
CASSQGSGLISSYEQYF
TGTGCCAGCAGCCAAGGGTCGGGGTTGATCAGCTCCTACGAGCAGTACTTC
>many|TRBJ2-1|TRBD2|TRBV7-8
CASSRGTSGGHTYNEQFF
TGTGCCAGCAGCCGGGGGACTAGCGGGGGACATACCTACAATGAGCAGTTCTTC
>many|TRBJ2-7|TRBD1|TRBV7-7
CASSLGQGDEQYF
TGTGCTAGCAGCTTGGGACAGGGGGACGAGCAGTACTTC
>few|TRBJ2-3|.|TRBV28
CASSLYRAPSTDTQYF
TGTGCCAGCAGTTTGTATAGGGCGCCTAGCACAGATACGCAGTATTTT
>few|TRBJ1-2|.|TRBV24-1
CATSPSGSGAEYGYTF
TGTGCCACCAGCCCTTCGGGGTCGGGGGCTGAATATGGCTACACCTTC
>few|TRBJ1-2|.|TRBV28
CASSLIFVRGYTF
TGTGCCAGCAGTTTAATCTTTGTAAGGGGCTACACCTTC
>.|TRBJ2-7|.|TRBV12-3/TRBV12-4
CASSLNGRGVYEQYF
TGTGCCAGCAGTTTAAATGGTAGGGGCGTCTACGAGCAGTACTTC
>few|TRBJ1-6|.|TRBV28
CAGGDPKAHSLHF
TGTGCGGGAGGGGACCCTAAAGCGCATTCCCTCCACTTT
>.|TRBJ1-4|.|TRBV7-8
CASSAPPRGEKLFF
TGTGCCAGCAGCGCCCCACCTAGGGGGGAAAAACTGTTTTTT
>many|TRBJ2-4|.|TRBV28
CASSPAGRIGVVYF
TGTGCCAGCAGTCCAGCAGGACGCATAGGAGTGGTGTACTTC
>.|TRBJ1-3|.|TRBV5-4
CASSLGTATAGNTIYF
TGTGCCAGCAGCTTGGGGACAGCCACGGCTGGAAACACCATATATTTT
>.|TRBJ1-2|.|TRBV6-6
CASSYGTTTNYGYTF
TGTGCCAGCAGTTACGGCACAACTACTAACTATGGCTACACCTTC
>.|TRBJ2-1|TRBD2|TRBV10-3
CATGTSGGNNEQFF
TGTGCCACCGGGACTAGCGGGGGGAACAATGAGCAGTTCTTC
>.|TRBJ1-5|TRBD1|TRBV28
CASRGTGMSNQPQHF
TGTGCCAGCAGAGGGACAGGGATGAGCAATCAGCCCCAGCATTTT
>few|TRBJ2-1|.|TRBV7-8
CASSLGARAGNEQFF
TGTGCCAGCAGCTTAGGGGCCAGGGCCGGCAATGAGCAGTTCTTC
>.|TRBJ2-5|.|TRBV2
CASPRYTETQYF
TGTGCCAGCCCACGGTACACTGAGACCCAGTACTTC
>.|TRBJ2-1|TRBD1|TRBV20-1
CSADSRDSRSGSYNEQFF
TGCAGCGCTGACTCCCGGGACAGCAGAAGCGGTTCCTACAATGAGCAGTTCTTC
>.|TRBJ1-4|TRBD1|TRBV20-1
CSARTGTGAKPNEKLFF
TGCAGTGCTAGGACCGGGACAGGGGCGAAACCTAATGAAAAACTGTTTTTT
>.|TRBJ2-3|.|TRBV6-5
CAARDTTDTQYF
TGTGCCGCTCGGGACACCACAGATACGCAGTATTTT
>.|TRBJ2-5|TRBD2|TRBV2
CASTRGRRGETQYF
TGTGCCAGCACCCGCGGGAGAAGGGGTGAGACCCAGTACTTC
>few|TRBJ2-1|TRBD1|TRBV24-1
CATGEDRGINEQFF
TGTGCCACCGGGGAGGACAGGGGGATCAATGAGCAGTTCTTC
>.|TRBJ1-1|.|TRBV6-1
CASSYGGRNTEAFF
TGTGCCAGCAGTTATGGGGGAAGGAACACTGAAGCTTTCTTT
>.|TRBJ1-5|.|TRBV12-3/TRBV12-4
CASTGSLQPHHF
TGTGCCAGCACGGGATCACTTCAGCCCCATCATTTT
>.|TRBJ1-6|.|TRBV6-1
CASSERGLSSYNSPLHF
TGTGCCAGCAGTGAACGAGGGCTCAGCTCCTATAATTCACCCCTCCACTTT
>.|TRBJ1-2|TRBD1|TRBV28
CASSASSRQGNVIGYTF
TGTGCCAGCAGTGCCTCCTCGAGACAGGGAAACGTTATTGGCTACACCTTC
>.|TRBJ1-4|.|TRBV28
CASTPVPATNEKLFF
TGTGCCAGCACCCCCGTTCCGGCAACTAATGAAAAACTGTTTTTT